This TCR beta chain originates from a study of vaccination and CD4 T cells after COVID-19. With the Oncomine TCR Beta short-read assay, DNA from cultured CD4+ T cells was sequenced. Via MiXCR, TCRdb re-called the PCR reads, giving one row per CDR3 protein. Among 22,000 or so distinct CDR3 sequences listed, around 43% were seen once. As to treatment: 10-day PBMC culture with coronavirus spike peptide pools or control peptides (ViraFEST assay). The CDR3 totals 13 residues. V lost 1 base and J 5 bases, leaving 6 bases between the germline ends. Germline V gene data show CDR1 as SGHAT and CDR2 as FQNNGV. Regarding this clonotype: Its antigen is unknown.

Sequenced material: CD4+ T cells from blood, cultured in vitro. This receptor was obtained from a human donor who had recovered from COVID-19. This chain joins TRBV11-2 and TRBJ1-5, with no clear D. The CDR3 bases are TGTGCCAGCAGCTTAGGCCTGGATCAGCCCCAGCATTTT. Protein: CASSLGLDQPQHF.